This T cell receptor (beta chain) is from a study of cytomegalovirus exposure and HLA in healthy donors (dated 2017 in TCRdb). Background on the whole study: According to an earlier analysis of 450 to 650 of the donors, some 180 million T cells yielded roughly 110 million unique TCR beta sequences and approximately 280 Gb of sequence data. An early release that covered about 640 HLA-typed donors contained around 300 gigabases of sequencing data and some 87 million unique TCR sequences. Of the approximately 400 genotyped donors, around 81% fell in the genetic ancestry cluster associated with self-reported Caucasian donors. The study aimed to test whether cataloging public T cell receptors could reveal signatures of past pathogen exposure. Using immunosequencing, the study profiled T cell repertoires from fewer than 850 subjects and related those repertoires to cytomegalovirus serostatus. A separate validation cohort of more than 100 different subjects was used in addition to the approximately 670-subject first cohort. To predict cytomegalovirus infection status, the study brought together high-throughput TCR immunosequencing, statistical association of individual TCRs with disease status, and machine learning. A later analysis re-examined previously published TCR beta repertoires from just over 650 donors and added high-resolution HLA genotyping to investigate patterns of TCR occurrence. Rather than using new phenotypic data, the later analysis identified candidate immune exposures from TCR beta sequences and from how often those sequences occurred across donors. An earlier analysis of about 600 of the donors used high-throughput TCR beta sequencing to judge whether each TCR beta V gene segment behaved as functional or pseudogenic. Alongside the repertoire data, information on donor age, sex, ethnicity and CMV serostatus was compiled. A later genetic analysis used genome-wide SNP genotypes for about 65% of the roughly 700 donors, treating that subset as a discovery cohort. Every discovery cohort repertoire had been produced on one sequencing platform. HLA typing included class I and class II loci at four-digit resolution. The number of donors typed differed by locus, with 629-630 for A, B, C, DRB1 and DQB1, roughly 520 for DQA1, over 600 for DPA1, and about 450 for DPB1. Roughly 5 DR-DQ haplotypes were handled as single units for association and clustering, since linkage in the cohort was strong. Across 300 to 500 genotyped donors of the cohort, an average of about 240,000 unique TCR beta nucleotide sequences per donor were sequenced, and roughly 20% of those sequences were non-productive. General conclusions and limits of the study: Assigning TCR associations to individual alleles was difficult when HLA alleles, especially DR and DQ, strongly co-occurred. Most TCR sequences were seen in very few donors, while some public TCRs were found in many individuals. According to the authors, the approach could potentially be generalized to other disease states and immunological phenotypes. In a later analysis, several top co-occurrence clusters were reported to appear linked to parvovirus B19, influenza, CMV and Epstein-Barr virus. A later analysis found that most CMV-associated TCR beta chains appeared HLA-restricted, with HLA associations seemingly driven largely by CMV exposure. The study listed around 160 TCR beta chains as associated with cytomegalovirus. In vitro tests confirmed that three of the cytomegalovirus-associated TCR beta chains recognize cytomegalovirus antigens. Some IMGT-functional V segments, including TRBV6-2 and TRBV6-3, could not be distinguished by the 87-base-pair reads and were therefore excluded. Because counts were too low, more than 15 rarely observed V segments, including chromosome 9 orphons, were left out of the earlier analysis of approximately 500 of the donors. According to a later analysis, TCR association rates differed among HLA loci, with DRB1 alleles showing the most associated TCRs and HLA-C alleles showing the fewest. The only immune exposure information available for the cohort was CMV serostatus. Linkage disequilibrium might explain the correlated functional status among segregating V segments, but an unknown experimental factor could not be ruled out. In a later analysis, some 18,000 TCR beta sequences were associated with specific HLA alleles at a false discovery rate of 0.05. A further reported finding was that TCR beta sequences accurately predicted the HLA-A and HLA-B alleles for most subjects in the first cohort. In a later analysis, HLA-associated TCR beta chains were found to be more clonally expanded and to have lower generation probabilities than equally common non-associated chains. Broadly in line with IMGT annotations, most TCR beta V segments showed up in productive rearrangements about 87% or about 30% of the time in an earlier analysis of approximately 600 of the donors. In a later genetic analysis, a missense DCLRE1C variant was associated with V-gene and J-gene trimming of TCR beta chains, and the association was replicated in an independent cohort. The sequencing pipeline was judged likely to have produced a cluster of highly shared sequence variants as a technical artifact. Because some donors lacked HLA typing at each locus, the association tests relied only on the typed subset. In a later genetic analysis, fewer N-insertions in productive TCRs were reported among donors in an Asian-associated ancestry cluster than the approximately 670-donor mean. In this cohort, only TCR beta chains were sequenced, and detectable features were limited by the absence of alpha or paired-chain data. The classifier was reported to diagnose cytomegalovirus status with high specificity and sensitivity in both the original cohort and the validation cohort. Sequencing depth was assumed to be roughly uniform across donors in the presence/absence analyses, though that assumption may not hold.

Library construction relied on the immunoSEQ multiplex PCR assay. For the multiplex PCR, a mixture combining 60 forward primers for TCR Vbeta segments and 13 reverse primers for TCR Jbeta segments was used. Amplification of the CDR3 region of rearranged TCR beta genes was performed with a multiplex PCR assay on genomic DNA. Amplified TCR beta libraries were sequenced as 87-base-pair reads on the Illumina HiSeq System. From the authors' description of their analysis: In a later analysis, some 80 million unique TCR beta chains were counted across the approximately 670 repertoires, and roughly 11 million of these chains were shared by at least two donors. Raw reads were error-corrected and collapsed into unique sequences by a nearest-neighbor algorithm in which closely related sequences were merged to remove PCR and sequencing errors. To assign V, D and J gene segments, CDR3 sequences were aligned to IMGT reference sequences. Each retained sequence needed at least a six-nucleotide match to both a V gene segment and a J gene segment. Rearrangements were called productive when the CDR3 lacked stop codons and stayed in frame with V and J; all others were non-productive. CDR3 was defined according to IMGT convention as the region running from the second conserved V-encoded cysteine to the conserved J-encoded phenylalanine. The earlier analysis of a few hundred of the donors excluded any sequence lacking an unambiguous match to a single V gene segment. An earlier analysis of 587 of the donors classified V segments as functional when productive rearrangements were above 56.7% and as segregating when the standard deviation between donors was above 5%. A statistical classification framework was developed to diagnose cytomegalovirus status using the catalog of TCR beta chain sequences. In a later analysis, TCR nucleotide sequences were compared against IMGT/GENE-DB human TR gene sequences so that V and J genes could be assigned. In a later analysis, CDR3 sequences and most-parsimonious VDJ recombination scenarios were assigned using the TCRdist pipeline. In a later analysis, each TCR beta chain was defined by its CDR3 amino acid sequence together with its V-gene family, and reads without a unique V-gene family were excluded. A later analysis removed nearly 600 highly shared, low-generation-probability nucleotide sequences to deal with suspected cross-contamination and a sequencing artifact. In a later analysis, a clonal expansion index was calculated for each public chain from normalized within-repertoire ranks of inferred template counts. Generation probabilities in a later analysis came from a VDJ recombination model fitted to out-of-frame rearrangements, and those results were checked against IGoR. In a later analysis, hypergeometric tests were used to score TCR-TCR, TCR-HLA and TCR-CMV co-occurrence, with a repertoire-size bias correction applied to TCR pairs. To estimate false discovery rates, a later analysis permuted the HLA or CMV assignments 20 times. In a later analysis, co-occurring TCRs were grouped using DBSCAN, and TCRdist sequence similarity was added for clustering within HLA-allele-positive subsets. For co-occurrence clustering, repertoires with fewer than 30,000 or more than 120,000 public chains were excluded, along with four to six repertoires with anomalous nucleotide sharing. The immuneACCESS repertoire file appears here via TCRdb, limited to in-frame rearrangements. These files lack a portion of the clones; in checked studies, under half of the deficit traces to unresolved V genes, and the cause of the others is not known. V and J calls and clone size are as listed in that table; D and trimming were resolved from the DNA. This sample is represented by about 180,000 clones; under 80% of them were singletons. The top ten clones comprise 2% to 2.5% of the sample.

The cohort was made up of 650 to 700 healthy bone marrow donors. Cohort members were all nominally healthy when sampled, although unrecorded immune exposures were likely present. CMV serostatus was positive for 289 and negative for 352 of the 666 cohort members, and was not recorded for this donor. Every donor gave a peripheral blood sample, and the peripheral blood mononuclear cells from that sample were used for TCR beta sequencing. Genomic DNA was extracted from the blood cell samples with the Qiagen DNeasy Blood Extraction Kit. Taken from cysteine to phenylalanine, the CDR3 has 16 residues. Solely the CDR3 DNA is kept, with 48 bases framed from the first base. The germline V gene (reference sequence) yields SEHNR for CDR1 and FQNEAQ for CDR2. V is pruned by 5 bases and J by 8 bases, leaving 10 bases of the junction without a gene match. Of note for this clone: Its antigen target is currently unknown. No much larger clone is present one base from it, and per-base qualities are unavailable.

This TCR derives from a human donor in good health. The sample comprised PBMCs. The rearranged chain carries TRBV7-9 and TRBJ1-4, with 11 bases matching TRBD1. The CDR3 reads as follows: CASSPTGGTGGEKLFF. DNA sequence: TGTGCCAGCAGCCCCACCGGCGGGACAGGGGGGGAAAAACTGTTTTTT. When the CDR3 is completed using the reference TRBV7-9 and TRBJ1-4 genes on either side, the full variable domain is DTGVSQNPRHKITKRGQNVTFRCDPISEHNRLYWYRQTLGQGPEFLTYFQNEAQLEKSRLLSDRFSAERPKGSFSTLEIQRTEQGDSAMYLCASSPTGGTGGEKLFFGSGTQLSVL.